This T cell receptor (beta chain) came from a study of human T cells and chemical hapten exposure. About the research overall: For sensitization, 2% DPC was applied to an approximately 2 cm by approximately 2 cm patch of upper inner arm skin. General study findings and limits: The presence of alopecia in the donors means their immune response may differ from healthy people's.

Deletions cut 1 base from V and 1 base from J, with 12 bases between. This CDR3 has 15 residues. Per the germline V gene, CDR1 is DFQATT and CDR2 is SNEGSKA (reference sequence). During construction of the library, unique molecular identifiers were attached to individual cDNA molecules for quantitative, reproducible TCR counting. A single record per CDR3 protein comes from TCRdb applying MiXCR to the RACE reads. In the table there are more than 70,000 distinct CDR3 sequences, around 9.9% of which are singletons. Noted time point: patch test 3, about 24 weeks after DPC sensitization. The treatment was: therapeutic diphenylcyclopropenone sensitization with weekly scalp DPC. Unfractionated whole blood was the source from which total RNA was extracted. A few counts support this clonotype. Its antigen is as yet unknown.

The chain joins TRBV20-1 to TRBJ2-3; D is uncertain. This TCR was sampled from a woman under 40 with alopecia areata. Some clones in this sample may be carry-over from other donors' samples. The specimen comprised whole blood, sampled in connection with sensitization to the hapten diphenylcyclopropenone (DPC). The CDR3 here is CSARGTHAGTDTQYF. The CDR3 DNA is TGCAGTGCTAGAGGGACCCATGCGGGCACAGATACGCAGTATTTT.